What follows describes a single T cell receptor (beta chain). Its antigen is unknown. No base-level quality is on record; no much larger clone is a single base apart. The data were taken from a study of post-analysis software for immune sequencing data (dated by TCRdb to between 2015 and 2017). Looking at the study overall: The recorded disease courses included relapsing-remitting, secondary progressive and progressive-relapsing multiple sclerosis, and some patients had no subtype annotation. The multiple sclerosis patient repertoires were compared with 10 to 12 previously published healthy control repertoires from donors aged about 6 to 26 years. A subset of samples was prepared in parallel using single-end sample barcoding, then pooled and co-amplified after Illumina adapter ligation. The full study reports these points: The multiple sclerosis patient group was slightly younger than the control group. Multiple sclerosis patients had significantly lower normalized Chao1 diversity than controls, a result that suggests substantial peripheral T-cell clonal expansion. Direct clustering with F measure showed strong co-clustering of samples prepared in the same batch, prompting a batch-effect correction.

To demonstrate the VDJtools post-analysis software, TCR beta repertoires were profiled from the peripheral blood of more than ten young patients with multiple sclerosis. The multiple sclerosis patients were children and adolescents between about 6 and 16 years of age. The library was produced with PCR. These reads were obtained on an Illumina HiSeq 2500. To reduce PCR and sequencing biases, unique molecular identifiers were built into the TCR beta cDNA libraries. Every 1 to 10 million input T cells yielded 500,000 or so cDNA molecules, meaning each molecule approximated one T cell. Patient libraries were prepared and sequenced with the same protocol used for the earlier healthy control dataset. Samples belonging to the same batch were prepared together, multiplexed and sequenced on a shared HiSeq lane. Concerning the study's data processing: MIGEC was used to process the raw barcoded reads, and molecular identifier groups with only a single read were discarded before consensus assembly and CDR3 extraction. VDJtools was used for post-analysis of the clonotype tables, and diversity was normalized by down-sampling every dataset to the size of the smallest sample. Repertoire overlap clustering matched CDR3 amino acid but not nucleotide sequences to correct batch-related cross-sample contamination. The public reads were reanalyzed by TCRdb: fastp trimming at Q25, MiXCR alignment, in-frame beta chains only. Every entry covers one CDR3 protein and lists the most common genes and DNA from its rows. TCRdb's processing, not the authors', yielded these V and J calls. For this sample there are about 540,000 distinct CDR3 sequences; approximately 34% appear just once. Approximately 5.4% of the sample is taken by the ten largest.

The source material was blood. This TCR was recovered from a girl between 2 and 17 years old with multiple sclerosis.

The DNA is TGTGCCAGCAGCCTCAGTGGGACATCAAATCAGCCCCAGCATTTT. It translates as CASSLSGTSNQPQHF. The V and J segments used are TRBV3-1 and TRBJ1-5; TRBD1 might be the D gene, on 6 matching bases. Trimming costs V 4 bases and J 4 bases, and their ends lie 14 bases apart. Sequences LGHDT (CDR1) and YNNKEL (CDR2) are obtained from the germline V gene (reference sequence). The CDR3 covers 15 residues, taking in both the cysteine and the phenylalanine. Of the read, only the CDR3 DNA is kept; its 45 bases are in frame from base 1.